This entry features one T cell receptor (beta chain) sequence. CDR3 size: 15 residues. The germline CDR1 and CDR2 sequences are LNHDA and SQIVND (reference sequence). J lost 5 bases, V lost 4 bases, and 6 bases had no gene match. The naive CD8 subset, CD45RO-negative cells positively selected for CCR7, excluded terminally differentiated effector memory CD45RA+ cells. This sample stems from a study of shared clonotypes between healthy human individuals. Sequencing used immunoSEQ multiplex PCR; TCRdb keeps in-frame clones, though not all of them. Altogether approximately 740,000 clones are present, around 92% being singletons, with the ten largest covering around 24%.

This chain joins TRBV19 and TRBJ2-2; 8 nucleotides line up with TRBD1. The clonotype was recovered from a man younger than 45 in good health. What was sequenced was naive CD8+ T cells sorted from blood. CDR3 sequence: CASSTHRQGTGELFF. The CDR3 nucleotides are TGTGCCAGTAGTACCCACCGACAGGGGACCGGGGAGCTGTTTTTT.